The T cell receptor (beta chain) under discussion was sequenced for a study of blood T cell repertoires in COVID-19. Background on the study: From the United States, Italy and Spain came samples of acute and convalescent COVID-19.

TCRdb keeps only in-frame clones here, not all; method: immunoSEQ multiplex PCR. The repertoire consists of about 130,000 clones, with 75% to 85% occurring once and the leading ten covering roughly 5.2%. The V end lost 3 bases, the J end lost 11 bases, and 13 bases lay between the germline ends. CDR3 length: 12 residues. The clonotype comes from an older woman with COVID-19, enrolled during active disease. Input material: peripheral blood. The chain couples TRBV12-3 or TRBV12-4 to TRBJ2-5, with D tentatively TRBD2 (5 bases). In DNA, the CDR3 is TGTGCCAGCAGTTTTACGGGTGGGGAGCAGTACTTC. Translating it yields CASSFTGGEQYF.